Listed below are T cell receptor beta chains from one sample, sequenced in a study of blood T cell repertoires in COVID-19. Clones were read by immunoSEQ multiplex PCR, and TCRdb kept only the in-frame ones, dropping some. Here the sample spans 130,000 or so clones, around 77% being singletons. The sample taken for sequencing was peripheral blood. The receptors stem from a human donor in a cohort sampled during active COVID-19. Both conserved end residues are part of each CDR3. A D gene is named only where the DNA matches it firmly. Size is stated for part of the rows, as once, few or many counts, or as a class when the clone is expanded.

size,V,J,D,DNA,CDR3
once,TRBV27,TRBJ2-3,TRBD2,TGTGCCAGCAGGCGGGGGACGGTAGATACGCAGTATTTT,CASRRGTVDTQYF
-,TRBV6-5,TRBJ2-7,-,TGTGCCAGCAGTTACTCAGGGGTGGGAGGCGAGCAGTACTTC,CASSYSGVGGEQYF
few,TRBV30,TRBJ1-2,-,TGTGCCTGGAGTACGCCAGGGCTAGGTGGCTACACCTTC,CAWSTPGLGGYTF
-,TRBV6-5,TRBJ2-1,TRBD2,TGTGCCAGCAGCCTTGTTGGGCGGGGGGTGAATGAGCAGTTCTTC,CASSLVGRGVNEQFF
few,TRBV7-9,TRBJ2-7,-,TGTGCCAGCAGCGACCAGACATCCTACGAGCAGTACTTC,CASSDQTSYEQYF
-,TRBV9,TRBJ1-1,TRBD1,TGTGCCAGCAGCACGCCGGGACAGGGGCGCACTGAAGCTTTCTTT,CASSTPGQGRTEAFF
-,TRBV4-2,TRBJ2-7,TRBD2,TGTGCCAGCAGCCAAGCCCCGGGACTAGCGGGAGTTGAGTCCTACGAGCAGTACTTC,CASSQAPGLAGVESYEQYF
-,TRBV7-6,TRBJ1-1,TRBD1,TGTGCCAGCAGCTCGGACAGGGGAACTGAAGCTTTCTTT,CASSSDRGTEAFF
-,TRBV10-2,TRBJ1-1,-,TGCGCCAGCAGTGAGTCCAGGACTGAAGCTTTCTTT,CASSESRTEAFF
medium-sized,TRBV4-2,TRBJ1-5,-,TGTGCCAGCAGCCAAGTGGGAGAAAATCAGCCCCAGCATTTT,CASSQVGENQPQHF
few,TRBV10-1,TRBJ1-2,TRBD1,TGCGCCAGCAGTGAGGGACAGGGGGCGTCTGGCTACACCTTC,CASSEGQGASGYTF
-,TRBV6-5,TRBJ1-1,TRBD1,TGTGCCAGCAGTTACTCGAGGACAGGGGGGACTGAAGCTTTCTTT,CASSYSRTGGTEAFF
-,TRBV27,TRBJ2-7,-,TGTGCCAGCAGCCTGGCGGGGGCAAGATACGAGCAGTACTTC,CASSLAGARYEQYF
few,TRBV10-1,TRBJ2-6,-,TGCGCCAGCAGAGCTACTTCTGGGGCCAACGTCCTGACTTTC,CASRATSGANVLTF
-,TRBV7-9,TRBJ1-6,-,TGTGCCAGCAGCTTATCGGGGGGGTTCCTTGGCTCCTATAATTCACCCCTCCACTTT,CASSLSGGFLGSYNSPLHF
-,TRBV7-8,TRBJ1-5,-,TGTGCCAGCAGCTTAGCCAGGGTACCTTCTCTCTCCTATAGCAATCAGCCCCAGCATTTT,CASSLARVPSLSYSNQPQHF
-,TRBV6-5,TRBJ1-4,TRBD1,TGTGCCAGCAGCAGGGACAGAACAACTAATGAAAAACTGTTTTTT,CASSRDRTTNEKLFF
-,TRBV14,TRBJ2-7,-,TGTGCCAGCAGCCAAGAAACAGGGTTGGTATTAGAGCAGTACTTC,CASSQETGLVLEQYF
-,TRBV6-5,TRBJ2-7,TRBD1,TGTGCCAGCAGAAAGACAGGGTACGAGCAGTACTTC,CASRKTGYEQYF
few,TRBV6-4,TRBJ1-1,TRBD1,TGTGCCAGCAGTGCCTACAGGGGGCGATGGACTGAAGCTTTCTTT,CASSAYRGRWTEAFF
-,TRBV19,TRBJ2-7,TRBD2,TGTGCCAGTAGTATAGGGACTAGTGGCGGCTACGAGCAGTACTTC,CASSIGTSGGYEQYF
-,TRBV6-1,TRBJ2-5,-,TGTGCCAGCAGTGAAGGGGGGCCTTCACAAGAGACCCAGTACTTC,CASSEGGPSQETQYF
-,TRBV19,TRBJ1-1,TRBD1,TGTGCCAGTGCTGACAGGGGCCCTGAAGCTTTCTTT,CASADRGPEAFF
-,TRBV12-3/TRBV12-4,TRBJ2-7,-,TGTGCCAGCAGTTTTGGACAGAGCTACGAGCAGTACTTC,CASSFGQSYEQYF
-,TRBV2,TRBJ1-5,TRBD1,TGTGCCAGCAGTGGTCGGACAGGGGGCGTTCAGCCCCAGCATTTT,CASSGRTGGVQPQHF
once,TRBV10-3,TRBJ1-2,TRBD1,TGTGCCATCAGCCGGGACAGGAGGAACTATGGCTACACCTTC,CAISRDRRNYGYTF
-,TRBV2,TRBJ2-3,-,TGTGCCAGCAGTGAAGCGAGGAGTTTTACAGATACGCAGTATTTT,CASSEARSFTDTQYF
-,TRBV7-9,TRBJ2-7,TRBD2,TGTGCCAGCAGCTTTCTGGCGGGAGTTCTATACGAGCAGTACTTC,CASSFLAGVLYEQYF
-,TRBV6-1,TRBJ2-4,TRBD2,TGTGCCAGCAGTGAAGCGGGTCAGTGGGGACTAGCGGATAGAATAGCCAAAAACATTCAGTACTTC,CASSEAGQWGLADRIAKNIQYF
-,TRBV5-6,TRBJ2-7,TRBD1,TGTGCCAGCAGCTCTTGGTACAGGGGGCCATCCTACGAGCAGTACTTC,CASSSWYRGPSYEQYF
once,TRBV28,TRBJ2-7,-,TGTGCCAGCAGTTTAGCGGGGAGCTCCTACGAGCAGTACTTC,CASSLAGSSYEQYF
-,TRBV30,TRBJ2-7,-,TGTGCCTGGAGTACGGCGGGCTACGAGCAGTACTTC,CAWSTAGYEQYF
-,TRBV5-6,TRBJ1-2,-,TGTGCCAGCAGCTTGGGGGACACTAACTATGGCTACACCTTC,CASSLGDTNYGYTF
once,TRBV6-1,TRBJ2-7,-,TGTGCCAGCAGTGAACAGGGCTCCTACGAGCAGTACTTC,CASSEQGSYEQYF
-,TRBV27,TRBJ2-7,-,TGTGCCAGCAGTTTAGGAAGGGGGAAGCAGTACTTC,CASSLGRGKQYF
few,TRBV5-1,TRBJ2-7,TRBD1,TGCGCCAGCAGCTTGCGGCAGGGGGAAGTCTCCGAGCAGTACTTC,CASSLRQGEVSEQYF
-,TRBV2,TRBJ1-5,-,TGTGCCAGCAGTGATGAGGTGGCGCAGCCCCAGCATTTT,CASSDEVAQPQHF
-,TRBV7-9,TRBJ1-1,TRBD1,TGTGCCAGCGGGAATTCCGGGACAGGGCCCCGGGGGGACACTGAAGCTTTCTTT,CASGNSGTGPRGDTEAFF
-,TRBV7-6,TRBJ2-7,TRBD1,TGTGCCAGCAGCTCCGGACAGGGATCGGAGCAGTACTTC,CASSSGQGSEQYF
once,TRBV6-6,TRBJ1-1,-,TGTGCCAGCAGTTACTCGAAGGTCGAGGGCACTGAAGCTTTCTTT,CASSYSKVEGTEAFF
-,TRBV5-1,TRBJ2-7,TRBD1,TGCGCCAGCAGATGGGACAGTTCCTACGAGCAGTACTTC,CASRWDSSYEQYF
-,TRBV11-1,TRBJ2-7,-,TGTGCCAGCAGCTTAGTCCCCCAGGGGCACTACGAGCAGTACTTC,CASSLVPQGHYEQYF
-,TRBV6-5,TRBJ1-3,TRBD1,TGTGCCAGCAGTTACGGGACAGGGAGTGGAAACACCATATATTTT,CASSYGTGSGNTIYF